Each of the 25 T cell receptor beta chains below was sequenced from the same sample in a study of T cells in localized non-small cell lung cancer. Produced via immunoSEQ multiplex PCR; TCRdb's table is partial and in-frame only. The sample lists 72,000 or so clones; less than 90% were seen once. Material: peripheral blood, obtained before any cancer treatment. The origin of the receptors is a male donor aged 60 or older with stage III squamous cell lung carcinoma.

The table lists this clone with a count of one. The chain has TRBV7-9 and TRBJ1-2, with a weak D call TRBD1 (5 bases). Per the germline V gene, CDR1 is SEHNR and CDR2 is FQNEAQ (reference sequence). V lost 1 base and J 2 bases, leaving 5 bases between the germline ends. This CDR3 has 13 amino acids. As DNA, the CDR3 is TGTGCCAGCAGCTTAGGGGGGAACTATGGCTACACCTTC. Its translation: CASSLGGNYGYTF.

CDR3 protein: CASSWNAPYEQYF. The CDR3 nucleotides are TGTGCCAGCAGCTGGAACGCCCCCTACGAGCAGTACTTC. J is TRBJ2-7 and V is TRBV11-3; D is unresolved. The CDR3 loop spans 13 amino acids. V was shortened by 4 bases and J by 2 bases, with 9 bases between the two germline ends. Germline values: CDR1 SGHNT, CDR2 YENEEA. The full variable domain, rest sourced from reference TRBV11-3 and TRBJ2-7, is EAGVVQSPRYKIIEKKQPVAFWCNPISGHNTLYWYLQNLGQGPELLIRYENEEAVDDSQLPKDRFSAERLKGVDSTLKIQPAELGDSAVYLCASSWNAPYEQYFGPGTRLTVT.

The rearrangement uses TRBV9 and TRBJ2-7; 10 nucleotides align to TRBD1. This CDR3 is built from 14 residues. V gave up 4 bases and J gave up 4 bases; unmatched junction bases: 5. Germline V gene sequence: CDR1 SGDLS, CDR2 YYNGEE. Written as DNA, the CDR3 is TGTGCCAGCAGCACGGGGACAGGGGCGTACGAGCAGTACTTC. Translated: CASSTGTGAYEQYF.

The V and J genes are TRBV4-3 and TRBJ2-2, with 7 bases lining up with TRBD1. CDR3 size: 15 residues. Germline V gives CDR1 LGHNA, CDR2 YSLEER. V trimming: 3 bases; J trimming: 6 bases; junction bases outside the gene matches: 7. As DNA, the CDR3 is TGCGCCAGCAGCCACCAACAGGGGTTAGCCGGGGAGCTGTTTTTT. Translated: CASSHQQGLAGELFF.

V and J are TRBV25-1 and TRBJ2-4, with 10 positions matching TRBD1. Germline V gene lookup returns CDR1 MGHDK and CDR2 SYGVNS. The ends lost 1 base at V and 4 bases at J; junction bases unmatched: 1. This CDR3 spans 15 amino acids. The CDR3, as DNA: TGTGCCAGCAGTGAATTGGGACAGGGGAAAAACATTCAGTACTTC. Protein sequence: CASSELGQGKNIQYF. Looking up the rest from reference TRBV25-1 and TRBJ2-4 gives the full variable domain: EADIYQTPRYLVIGTGKKITLECSQTMGHDKMYWYQQDPGMELHLIHYSYGVNSTEKGDLSSESTVSRIRTEHFPLTLESARPSHTSQYLCASSELGQGKNIQYFGAGTRLSVL.

This clone was recorded a few times. The V gene is TRBV7-3, the J gene TRBJ1-1; possible D gene TRBD1, 5 bases. This CDR3 comprises 15 residues. Germline CDR1 SGHTA, CDR2 FQGTGA. V was cut by 2 bases and J by 1 base, with 11 bases left in between. CDR3 residues: CASSLLPGRNTEAFF. The CDR3 DNA follows: TGTGCCAGCAGCTTATTGCCAGGGCGGAACACTGAAGCTTTCTTT.

The sample holds a few counts of this clone. The J gene is TRBJ2-1, the V gene TRBV6-6; 8 nucleotides line up with TRBD2. CDR3 length: 15 amino acids. Germline V gives CDR1 MNHNY, CDR2 SVGAGI (reference sequence). The ends lost 6 bases at V and 2 bases at J; junction bases unmatched: 6. CDR3 in amino acids: CASRHGGAAYNEQFF. The CDR3, as DNA: TGTGCCAGCAGACACGGGGGGGCGGCCTACAATGAGCAGTTCTTC.

V is TRBV28 and J is TRBJ2-1, with 7 nucleotides matching TRBD1. CDR1 and CDR2 from the germline V gene are MDHEN and SYDVKM. Germline trimming cut 2 bases from V and 0 bases from J; bases unmatched to any gene: 4. This CDR3 has 16 amino acids. The CDR3 loop is CASSLPGQLSYNEQFF. In nucleotides, the CDR3 is TGTGCCAGCAGTTTACCGGGACAGCTCTCCTACAATGAGCAGTTCTTC.

The DNA of the CDR3 is TGTGCCTGGACGAGGGGCCAGGGCAATCAGCCCCAGCATTTT. This gives the protein CAWTRGQGNQPQHF. This chain connects TRBV30 to TRBJ1-5; perhaps TRBD1 as D (5 bases). V was trimmed by 4 bases and J by 2 bases, leaving 12 bases between them. This CDR3 has 14 amino acids. The germline CDR1 and CDR2 sequences are GTSNPN and SVGIG (reference sequence).

J is TRBJ2-7 and V is TRBV10-3, with 9 bases identical to TRBD2. Looked up from germline, CDR1 is ENHRY and CDR2 is SYGVKD. After removal of 7 bases from V and 2 bases from J, the junction contained 6 bases not matched to a gene. The CDR3 is made up of 14 amino acids. The CDR3 nucleotides read TGTGCCATCATGGAACGCGGGGGGGCCTACGAGCAGTACTTC. Translated: CAIMERGGAYEQYF.

The V and J genes are TRBV15 and TRBJ1-5; D ambiguous. CDR3 length equals 16 residues. Trimming removed 1 base from V and 1 base from J, with 11 bases in between. Germline-derived CDR1 and CDR2 are LNHNV and YYDKDF (reference sequence). CDR3 bases: TGTGCCACCAGCAGAGGTGGGGATTTCAGCAATCAGCCCCAGCATTTT. Translation: CATSRGGDFSNQPQHF.

This sequence joins TRBV5-1 and TRBJ2-7; D may be TRBD1 (6 bases). This CDR3 is built from 14 residues. Trimming left V 1 base short and J 4 bases short, with 12 bases between. Germline lookup yields CDR1 SGHRS and CDR2 YFSETQ. CDR3: CASSLTPGVYEQYF. CDR3 DNA sequence: TGCGCCAGCAGCTTGACACCAGGGGTTTACGAGCAGTACTTC. The variable domain in full, with the rest retrieved from reference TRBV5-1 and TRBJ2-7, is KAGVTQTPRYLIKTRGQQVTLSCSPISGHRSVSWYQQTPGQGLQFLFEYFSETQRNKGNFPGRFSGRQFSNSRSEMNVSTLELGDSALYLCASSLTPGVYEQYFGPGTRLTVT.

The chain joins TRBV27 to TRBJ2-5; D tentatively fits TRBD1 or TRBD2 (5 bases each). Trimming shortened V by 3 bases and J by 5 bases, and 13 bases separated the two germline ends. This CDR3 is built from 14 residues. Germline CDR1 and CDR2: MNHEY and SMNVEV (reference sequence). DNA for the CDR3: TGTGCCAGCAGTTTCGGTCGCGAGGGGGAGACCCAGTACTTC. Protein sequence: CASSFGREGETQYF.

This clone appeared a single time. The chain is built from TRBV18 and TRBJ1-6, with D possibly being TRBD1 (5 bases). CDR3 length: 15 amino acids. V dropped 2 bases and J dropped 1 base, with 6 bases sitting between them. Germline CDR1 is KGHSH and CDR2 is LQKENI. CDR3 residues: CASSPGASYNSPLHF. In DNA, the CDR3 is TGTGCCAGCTCACCAGGGGCTTCCTATAATTCACCCCTCCACTTT.

V and J are TRBV6-5 and TRBJ1-1; no clear D. The germline CDR1 and CDR2 sequences are MNHEY and SVGAGI. V was trimmed by 6 bases and J by 5 bases, leaving 13 bases between them. The CDR3 length is 13 residues. Written as DNA, the CDR3 is TGTGCCAGCAGCTTATTCGTGGGGACTGAAGCTTTCTTT. Amino acids: CASSLFVGTEAFF.

The chain has TRBV5-1 and TRBJ2-6; 10 nucleotides match TRBD1. This CDR3 has 19 amino acids. V trimming: 4 bases; J trimming: 0 bases; junction bases outside the gene matches: 10. Germline lookup yields CDR1 SGHRS and CDR2 YFSETQ. The CDR3 is CASSRFGTGVRSGANVLTF. The DNA for the CDR3 is TGCGCCAGCAGCCGCTTCGGGACAGGGGTTCGCTCTGGGGCCAACGTCCTGACTTTC.

The V gene is TRBV6-5, the J gene TRBJ2-1; D uncertain. Per the germline V gene, CDR1 is MNHEY and CDR2 is SVGAGI. Trimming shortened V by 5 bases and J by 5 bases, and 16 bases separated the two germline ends. The CDR3 is 15 amino acids. Here the CDR3 reads CASSPSFRVNNEQFF. The CDR3 nucleotides read TGTGCCAGCAGTCCGTCATTCCGGGTCAACAATGAGCAGTTCTTC.

The V gene is TRBV10-3, the J gene TRBJ1-1; D ambiguous. Trimming shortened V by 6 bases and J by 7 bases, and 9 bases separated the two germline ends. Per germline, CDR1 ENHRY and CDR2 SYGVKD. The CDR3 length is 11 residues. The CDR3 region is CAISSTLEAFF. CDR3 DNA: TGTGCCATCAGCTCGACACTTGAAGCTTTCTTT.

The chain joins TRBV6-4 to TRBJ2-3, with D tentatively TRBD2 (6 bases). The ends were cut back, 0 bases at V and 2 bases at J, with 9 bases in the middle. Per germline, CDR1 MRHNA and CDR2 SNTAGT. The CDR3 consists of 15 residues. The CDR3 coding sequence is TGTGCCAGCAGTGACTCAGGCGGGGACACAGATACGCAGTATTTT. Translation gives CASSDSGGDTDTQYF.

The rearrangement uses TRBV2 and TRBJ1-2; TRBD1 might be the D (5 bases). The germline V gene encodes CDR1 SNHLY and CDR2 FYNNEI. This CDR3 contains 16 residues. The V end lost 10 bases, the J end lost 1 base, and 22 bases lay between the germline ends. The CDR3 sequence: CATSRRGREVNYGYTF. For the CDR3, the DNA is TGTGCCACCTCCCGGAGGGGCAGGGAGGTTAACTATGGCTACACCTTC.

The genes are TRBV6-6 and TRBJ2-2; 8 bases map to TRBD1. V shed 11 bases and J 1 base; nucleotides not matched to a gene: 6. The CDR3 extends over 14 amino acids. The germline V gene encodes CDR1 MNHNY and CDR2 SVGAGI (reference sequence). CDR3 residues: CAGQGARNTGELFF. The CDR3 DNA reads as TGTGCCGGACAGGGAGCTCGGAACACCGGGGAGCTGTTTTTT.

This clone was observed a single time. This chain uses TRBV15 with TRBJ1-5, with D uncertain. Trimming took 0 bases from V and 0 from J, leaving 9 bases between them. Per the germline V gene, CDR1 is LNHNV and CDR2 is YYDKDF (reference sequence). The CDR3 covers 16 residues. The CDR3 coding sequence is TGTGCCACCAGCAGAGATAAAGAATTTAGCAATCAGCCCCAGCATTTT. Protein sequence: CATSRDKEFSNQPQHF.

This clone has a single count. The chain recombines TRBV6-1 with TRBJ1-6, with TRBD1 as a possible D gene (5 bases). Per the germline V gene, CDR1 is MNHNS and CDR2 is SASEGT. The CDR3 loop spans 16 amino acids. Between the trimmed V and J ends, which lost 3 bases and 7 bases, there was a span of 16 bases. The CDR3 DNA reads as TGTGCCAGCAGTGAGTTCAGGGTACCGGGGAATTCACCCCTCCACTTT. Amino acids: CASSEFRVPGNSPLHF.

This chain connects TRBV9 to TRBJ2-7; TRBD2 agrees at 8 bases. The V gene's germline CDR1 is SGDLS and CDR2 YYNGEE. There are 14 residues in the CDR3. V shed 4 bases and J 2 bases; nucleotides not matched to a gene: 5. DNA of the CDR3: TGTGCCAGCAGCTTTAGCGGGGCTACCTACGAGCAGTACTTC. This encodes CASSFSGATYEQYF.

The chain is built from TRBV6-5 and TRBJ2-3; tentative D call: TRBD2 (5 bases). The CDR3 runs 14 residues. V was shortened by 3 bases and J by 1 base, with 8 bases between the two germline ends. Germline V lookup: CDR1 MNHEY, CDR2 SVGAGI. CDR3 residues: CASSYTRGTDTQYF. For the CDR3, the DNA is TGTGCCAGCAGTTATACTAGGGGCACAGATACGCAGTATTTT.